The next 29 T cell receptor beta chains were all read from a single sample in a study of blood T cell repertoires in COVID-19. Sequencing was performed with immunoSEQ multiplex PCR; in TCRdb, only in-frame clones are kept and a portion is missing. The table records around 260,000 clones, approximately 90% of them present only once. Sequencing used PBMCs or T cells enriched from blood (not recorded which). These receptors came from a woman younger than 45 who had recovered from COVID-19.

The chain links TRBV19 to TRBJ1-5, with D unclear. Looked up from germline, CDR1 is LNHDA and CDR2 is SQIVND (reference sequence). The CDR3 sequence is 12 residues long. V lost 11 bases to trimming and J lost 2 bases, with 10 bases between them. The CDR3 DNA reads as TGTGCCGCTAACGAGGGCAATCAGCCCCAGCATTTT. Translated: CAANEGNQPQHF. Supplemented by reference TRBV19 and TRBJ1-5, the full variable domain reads DGGITQSPKYLFRKEGQNVTLSCEQNLNHDAMYWYRQDPGQGLRLIYYSQIVNDFQKGDIAEGYSVSREKKESFPLTVTSAQKNPTAFYLCAANEGNQPQHFGDGTRLSIL.

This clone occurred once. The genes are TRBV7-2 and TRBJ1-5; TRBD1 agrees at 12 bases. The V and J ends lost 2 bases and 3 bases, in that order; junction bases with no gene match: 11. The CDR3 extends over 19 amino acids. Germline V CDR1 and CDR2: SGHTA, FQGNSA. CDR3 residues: CASSLLGWDRGLVNQPQHF. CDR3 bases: TGTGCCAGCAGCTTATTGGGGTGGGACAGGGGGCTCGTCAATCAGCCCCAGCATTTT.

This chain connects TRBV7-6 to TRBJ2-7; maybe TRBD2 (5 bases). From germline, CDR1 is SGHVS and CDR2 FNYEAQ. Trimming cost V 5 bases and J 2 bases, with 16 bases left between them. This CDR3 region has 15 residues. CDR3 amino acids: CASSARGGQAYEQYF. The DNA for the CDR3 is TGTGCCAGCAGCGCCCGCGGCGGGCAGGCCTACGAGCAGTACTTC.

The CDR3 DNA reads as TGTGCCAGCAGTTTTTGGGGACAGGGTGCCCCGAGAACCTACGAGCAGTACTTC. This encodes CASSFWGQGAPRTYEQYF. The gene calls are TRBV28 and TRBJ2-7, with TRBD1 matching over 9 bases. This CDR3 region has 18 residues. Trimming removed 3 bases from V and 2 bases from J; junction bases left unmatched: 14. Germline V gene lookup returns CDR1 MDHEN and CDR2 SYDVKM.

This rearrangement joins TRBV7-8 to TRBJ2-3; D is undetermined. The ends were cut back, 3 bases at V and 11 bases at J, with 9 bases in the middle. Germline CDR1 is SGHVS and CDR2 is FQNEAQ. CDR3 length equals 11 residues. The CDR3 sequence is CASSFHRMQYF. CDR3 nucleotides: TGTGCCAGCAGCTTCCACAGAATGCAGTATTTT.

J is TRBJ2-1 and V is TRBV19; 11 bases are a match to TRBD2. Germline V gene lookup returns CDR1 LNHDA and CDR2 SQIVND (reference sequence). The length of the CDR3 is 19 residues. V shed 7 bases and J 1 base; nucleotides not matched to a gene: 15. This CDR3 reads CASIKSLAGGPSSYNEQFF. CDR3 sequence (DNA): TGTGCCAGTATCAAAAGCCTAGCGGGAGGCCCGTCTTCCTACAATGAGCAGTTCTTC.

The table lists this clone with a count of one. CDR3 amino acids: CASRLAGGLHYEQYF. In DNA, the CDR3 is TGTGCCAGCCGATTAGCGGGAGGCCTCCACTACGAGCAGTACTTC. The gene calls are TRBV27 and TRBJ2-7; 10 bases line up with TRBD2. CDR1 MNHEY and CDR2 SMNVEV come from the germline V gene (reference sequence). The CDR3 is 15 amino acids. Trimming took 8 bases from V and 3 from J; bases not matched to a gene: 10.

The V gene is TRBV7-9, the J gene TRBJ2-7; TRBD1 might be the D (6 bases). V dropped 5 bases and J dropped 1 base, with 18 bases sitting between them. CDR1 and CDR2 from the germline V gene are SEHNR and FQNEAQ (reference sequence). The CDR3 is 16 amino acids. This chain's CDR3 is CASSNGGLSLSYEQYF. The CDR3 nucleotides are TGTGCCAGCAGCAATGGGGGCCTTTCCCTTTCCTACGAGCAGTACTTC.

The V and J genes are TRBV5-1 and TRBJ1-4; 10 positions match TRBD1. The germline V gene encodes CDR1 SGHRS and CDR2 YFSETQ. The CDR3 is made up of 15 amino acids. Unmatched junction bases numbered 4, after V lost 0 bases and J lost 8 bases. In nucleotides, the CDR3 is TGCGCCAGCAGCTTGGCCGCGACAGGGGGCGAAAAACTGTTTTTT. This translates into CASSLAATGGEKLFF.

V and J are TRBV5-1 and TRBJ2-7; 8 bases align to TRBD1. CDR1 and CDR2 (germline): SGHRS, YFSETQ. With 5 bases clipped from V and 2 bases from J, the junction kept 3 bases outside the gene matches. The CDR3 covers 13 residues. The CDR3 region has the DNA TGCGCCAGCAGTTCACAGGGGGCCTACGAGCAGTACTTC. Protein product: CASSSQGAYEQYF.

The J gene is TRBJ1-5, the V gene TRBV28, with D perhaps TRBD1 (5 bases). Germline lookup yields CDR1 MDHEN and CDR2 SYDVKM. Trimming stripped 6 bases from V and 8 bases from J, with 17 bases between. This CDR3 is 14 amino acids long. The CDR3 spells CASSELPQGKPQHF. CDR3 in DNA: TGTGCCAGCAGCGAGTTACCCCAGGGCAAGCCCCAGCATTTT.

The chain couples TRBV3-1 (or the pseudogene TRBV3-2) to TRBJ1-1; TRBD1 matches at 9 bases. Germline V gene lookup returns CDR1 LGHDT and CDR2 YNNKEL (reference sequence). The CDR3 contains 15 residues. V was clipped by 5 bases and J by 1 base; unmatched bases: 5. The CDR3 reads CASSYPGQGNTEAFF. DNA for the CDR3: TGTGCCAGCAGCTATCCGGGACAGGGGAACACTGAAGCTTTCTTT.

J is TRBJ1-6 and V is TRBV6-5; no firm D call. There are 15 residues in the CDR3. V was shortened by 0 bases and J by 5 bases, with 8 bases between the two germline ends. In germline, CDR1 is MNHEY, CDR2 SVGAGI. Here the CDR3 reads CASSYSSQNNSPLHF. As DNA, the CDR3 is TGTGCCAGCAGTTACTCGAGCCAAAATAATTCACCCCTCCACTTT.

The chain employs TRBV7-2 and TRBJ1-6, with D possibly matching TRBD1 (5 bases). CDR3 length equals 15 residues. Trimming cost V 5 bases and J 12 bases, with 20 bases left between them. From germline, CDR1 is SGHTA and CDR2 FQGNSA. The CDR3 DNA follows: TGTGCCAGCAGCCGGAGGGGAGACAGACGCATACCCCTCCACTTT. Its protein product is CASSRRGDRRIPLHF.

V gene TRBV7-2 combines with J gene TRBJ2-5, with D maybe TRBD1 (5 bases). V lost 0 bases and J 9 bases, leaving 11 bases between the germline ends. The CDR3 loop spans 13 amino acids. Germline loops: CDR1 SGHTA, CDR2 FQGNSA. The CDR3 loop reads CASSLALDRAQYF. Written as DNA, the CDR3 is TGTGCCAGCAGCTTAGCCTTAGACAGAGCCCAGTACTTC.

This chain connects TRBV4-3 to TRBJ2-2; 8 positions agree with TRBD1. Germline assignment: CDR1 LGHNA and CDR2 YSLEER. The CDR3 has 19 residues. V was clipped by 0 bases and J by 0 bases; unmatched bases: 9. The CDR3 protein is CASSQDEAGGFANTGELFF. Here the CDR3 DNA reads TGCGCCAGCAGCCAAGATGAGGCAGGGGGCTTCGCGAACACCGGGGAGCTGTTTTTT.

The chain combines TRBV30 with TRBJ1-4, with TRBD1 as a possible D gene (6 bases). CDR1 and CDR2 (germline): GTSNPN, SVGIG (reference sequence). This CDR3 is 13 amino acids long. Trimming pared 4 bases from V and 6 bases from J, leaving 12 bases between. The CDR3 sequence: CAWTRGGHEKLFF. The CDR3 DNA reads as TGTGCCTGGACGAGAGGGGGTCATGAAAAACTGTTTTTT.

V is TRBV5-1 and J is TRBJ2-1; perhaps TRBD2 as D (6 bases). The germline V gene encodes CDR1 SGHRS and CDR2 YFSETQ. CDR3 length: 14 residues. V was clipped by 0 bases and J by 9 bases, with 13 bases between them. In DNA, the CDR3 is TGCGCCAGCAGCTTGGATCTTAGCGGTACTGAGCAGTTCTTC. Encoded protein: CASSLDLSGTEQFF.

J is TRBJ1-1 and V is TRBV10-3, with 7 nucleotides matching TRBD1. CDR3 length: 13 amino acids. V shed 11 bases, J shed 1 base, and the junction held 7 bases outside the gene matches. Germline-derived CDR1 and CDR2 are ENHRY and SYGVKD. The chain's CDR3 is CALRDSSNTEAFF. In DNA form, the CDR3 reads TGTGCCCTAAGGGACAGCTCGAACACTGAAGCTTTCTTT.

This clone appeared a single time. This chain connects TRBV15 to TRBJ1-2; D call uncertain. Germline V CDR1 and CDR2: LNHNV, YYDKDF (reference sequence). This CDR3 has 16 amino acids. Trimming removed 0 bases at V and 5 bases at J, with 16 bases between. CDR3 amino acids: CATSRDLGNLRYGYTF. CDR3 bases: TGTGCCACCAGCAGAGATCTCGGGAACCTGAGGTATGGCTACACCTTC.

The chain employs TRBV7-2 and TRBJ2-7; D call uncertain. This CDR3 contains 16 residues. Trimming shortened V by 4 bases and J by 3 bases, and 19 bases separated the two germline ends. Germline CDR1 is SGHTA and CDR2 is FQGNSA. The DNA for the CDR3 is TGTGCCAGCAGCTCGGTCAGACACCCCCTCAGCTACGAGCAGTACTTC. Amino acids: CASSSVRHPLSYEQYF.

In DNA form, the CDR3 reads TGTGCCAGTAGTATGGAGGAACCTAATAGCAATCAGCCCCAGCATTTT. This sequence encodes CASSMEEPNSNQPQHF. The chain couples TRBV19 to TRBJ1-5; D not certain. This CDR3 contains 16 residues. The germline V gene has CDR1 LNHDA and CDR2 SQIVND (reference sequence). V lost 3 bases, J lost 0 bases, and 12 bases lay in between.

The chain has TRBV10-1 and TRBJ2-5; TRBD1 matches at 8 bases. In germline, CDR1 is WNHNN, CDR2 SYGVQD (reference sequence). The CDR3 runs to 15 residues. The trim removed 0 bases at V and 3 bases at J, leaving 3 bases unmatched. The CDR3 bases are TGCGCCAGCAGTGAGTCGACAGGGGAGGAAGAGACCCAGTACTTC. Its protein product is CASSESTGEEETQYF.

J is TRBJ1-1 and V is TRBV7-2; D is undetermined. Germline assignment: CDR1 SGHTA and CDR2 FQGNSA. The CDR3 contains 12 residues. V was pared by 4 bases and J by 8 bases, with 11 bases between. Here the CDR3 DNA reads TGTGCCAGCAGCTCAGGTACGGGGGAAGCTTTCTTT. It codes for CASSSGTGEAFF.

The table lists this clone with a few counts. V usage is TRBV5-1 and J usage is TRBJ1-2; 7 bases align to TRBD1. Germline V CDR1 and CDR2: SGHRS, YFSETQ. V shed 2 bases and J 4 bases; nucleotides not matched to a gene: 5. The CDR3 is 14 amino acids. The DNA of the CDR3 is TGCGCCAGCAGCTTAGACAGGGTGGGCTATGGCTACACCTTC. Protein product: CASSLDRVGYGYTF.

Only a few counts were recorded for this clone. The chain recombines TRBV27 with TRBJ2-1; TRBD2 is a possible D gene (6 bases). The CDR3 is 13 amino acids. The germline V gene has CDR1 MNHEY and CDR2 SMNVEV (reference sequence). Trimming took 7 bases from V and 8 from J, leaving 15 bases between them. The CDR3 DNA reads TGTGCCAGCACGACCGGGAGTTCGCATGAGCAGTTCTTC. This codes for CASTTGSSHEQFF.

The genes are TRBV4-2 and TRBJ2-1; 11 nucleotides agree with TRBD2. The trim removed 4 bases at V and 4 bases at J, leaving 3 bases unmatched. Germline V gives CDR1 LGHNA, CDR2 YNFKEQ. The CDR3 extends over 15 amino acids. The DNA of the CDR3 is TGTGCCAGCAGCCCCACTAGCGGGAGATACAATGAGCAGTTCTTC. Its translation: CASSPTSGRYNEQFF.

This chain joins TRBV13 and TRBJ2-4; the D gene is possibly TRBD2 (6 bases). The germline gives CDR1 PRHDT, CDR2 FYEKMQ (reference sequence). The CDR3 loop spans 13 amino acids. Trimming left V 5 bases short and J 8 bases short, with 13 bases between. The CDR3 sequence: CASSPWREYIQYF. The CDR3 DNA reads TGTGCCAGCAGCCCGTGGCGGGAATACATTCAGTACTTC.

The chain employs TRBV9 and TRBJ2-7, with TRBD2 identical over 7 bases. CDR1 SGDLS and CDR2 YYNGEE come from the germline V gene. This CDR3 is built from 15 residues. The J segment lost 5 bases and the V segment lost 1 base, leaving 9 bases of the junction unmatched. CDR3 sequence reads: CASSVQGGSSNEQYF. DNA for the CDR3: TGTGCCAGCAGCGTACAGGGCGGGAGTAGTAACGAGCAGTACTTC.